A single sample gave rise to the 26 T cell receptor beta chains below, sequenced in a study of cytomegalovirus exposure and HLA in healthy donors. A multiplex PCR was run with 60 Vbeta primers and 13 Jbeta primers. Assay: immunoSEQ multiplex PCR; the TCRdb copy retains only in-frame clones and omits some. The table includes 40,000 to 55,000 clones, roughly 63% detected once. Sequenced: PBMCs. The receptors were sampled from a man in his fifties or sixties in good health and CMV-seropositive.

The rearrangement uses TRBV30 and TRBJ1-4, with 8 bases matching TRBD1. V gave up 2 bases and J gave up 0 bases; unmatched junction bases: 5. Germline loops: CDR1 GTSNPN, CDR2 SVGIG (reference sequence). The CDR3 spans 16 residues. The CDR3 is CAWSSTGGSTNEKLFF. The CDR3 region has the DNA TGTGCCTGGAGTTCCACAGGGGGGTCAACTAATGAAAAACTGTTTTTT.

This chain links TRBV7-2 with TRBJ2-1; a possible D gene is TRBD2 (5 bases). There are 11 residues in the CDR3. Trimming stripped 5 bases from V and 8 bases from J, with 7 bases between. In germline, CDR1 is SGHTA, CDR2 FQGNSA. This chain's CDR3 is CASSLGDEQFF. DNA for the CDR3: TGTGCCAGCAGCCTCGGGGATGAGCAGTTCTTC.

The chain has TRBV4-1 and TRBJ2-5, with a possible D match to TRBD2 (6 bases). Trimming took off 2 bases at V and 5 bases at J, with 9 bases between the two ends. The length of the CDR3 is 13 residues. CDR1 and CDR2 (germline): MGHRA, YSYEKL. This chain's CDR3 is CASSQWRAETQYF. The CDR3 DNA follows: TGCGCCAGCAGCCAATGGAGGGCGGAGACCCAGTACTTC.

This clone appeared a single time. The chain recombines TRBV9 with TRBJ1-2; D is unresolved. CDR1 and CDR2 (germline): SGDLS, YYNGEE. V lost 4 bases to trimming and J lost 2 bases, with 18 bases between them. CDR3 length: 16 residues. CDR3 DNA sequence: TGTGCCAGCAGCCCCTCCCGTGCGTTGCGAAACTATGGCTACACCTTC. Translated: CASSPSRALRNYGYTF.

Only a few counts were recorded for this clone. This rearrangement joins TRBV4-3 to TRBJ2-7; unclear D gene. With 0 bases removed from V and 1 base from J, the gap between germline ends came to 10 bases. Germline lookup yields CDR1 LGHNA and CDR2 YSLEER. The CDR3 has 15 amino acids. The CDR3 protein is CASSQDLARSYEQYF. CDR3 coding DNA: TGCGCCAGCAGCCAAGATCTGGCTAGGTCCTACGAGCAGTACTTC.

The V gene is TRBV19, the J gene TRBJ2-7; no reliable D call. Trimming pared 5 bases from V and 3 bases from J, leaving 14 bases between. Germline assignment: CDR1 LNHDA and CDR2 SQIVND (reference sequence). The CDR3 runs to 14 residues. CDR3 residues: CASSYGSGDYEQYF. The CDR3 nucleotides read TGTGCCAGTAGTTATGGTTCTGGAGACTACGAGCAGTACTTC.

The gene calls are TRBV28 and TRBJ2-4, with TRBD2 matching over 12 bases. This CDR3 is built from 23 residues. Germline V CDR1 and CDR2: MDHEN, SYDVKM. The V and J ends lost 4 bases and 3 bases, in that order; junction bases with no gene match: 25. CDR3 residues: CASSSPTGVYSSGRGRDKNIQYF. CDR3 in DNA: TGTGCCAGCAGTTCCCCGACAGGGGTATACTCTAGCGGGAGGGGTAGGGACAAAAACATTCAGTACTTC.

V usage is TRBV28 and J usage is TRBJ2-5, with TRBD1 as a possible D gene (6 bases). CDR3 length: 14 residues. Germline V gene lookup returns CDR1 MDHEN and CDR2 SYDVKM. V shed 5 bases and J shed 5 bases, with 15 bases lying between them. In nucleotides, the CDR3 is TGTGCCAGCAGTGGGGGCCGGGGCGTCGAGACCCAGTACTTC. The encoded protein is CASSGGRGVETQYF. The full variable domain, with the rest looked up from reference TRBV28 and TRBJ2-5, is DVKVTQSSRYLVKRTGEKVFLECVQDMDHENMFWYRQDPGLGLRLIYFSYDVKMKEKGDIPEGYSVSREKKERFSLILESASTNQTSMYLCASSGGRGVETQYFGPGTRLLVL.

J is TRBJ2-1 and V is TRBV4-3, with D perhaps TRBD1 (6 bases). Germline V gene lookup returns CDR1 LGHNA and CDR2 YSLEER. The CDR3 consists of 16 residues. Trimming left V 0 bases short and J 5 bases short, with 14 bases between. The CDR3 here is CASSQDQNRANNEQFF. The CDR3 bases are TGCGCCAGCAGCCAAGATCAAAACAGGGCGAACAATGAGCAGTTCTTC.

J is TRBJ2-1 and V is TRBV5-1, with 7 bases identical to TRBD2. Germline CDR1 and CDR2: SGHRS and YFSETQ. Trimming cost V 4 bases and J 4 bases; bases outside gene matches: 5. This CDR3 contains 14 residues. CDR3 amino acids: CASSTGTIYNEQFF. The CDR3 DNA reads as TGCGCCAGCAGCACCGGGACTATATACAATGAGCAGTTCTTC.

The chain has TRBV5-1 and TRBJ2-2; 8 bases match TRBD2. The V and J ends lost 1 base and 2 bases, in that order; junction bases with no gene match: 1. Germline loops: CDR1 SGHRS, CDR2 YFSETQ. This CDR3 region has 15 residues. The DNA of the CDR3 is TGCGCCAGCAGCTTGACTAGCGGTAACACCGGGGAGCTGTTTTTT. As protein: CASSLTSGNTGELFF.

CDR3 in amino acids: CAISDGRSNQPQHF. The CDR3 DNA is TGTGCCATCAGTGATGGGAGATCCAATCAGCCCCAGCATTTT. This chain links TRBV10-3 with TRBJ1-5; D ambiguous. Looked up from germline, CDR1 is ENHRY and CDR2 is SYGVKD. The CDR3 consists of 14 residues. The V end was cut by 3 bases, the J end by 3 bases, with 9 bases between.

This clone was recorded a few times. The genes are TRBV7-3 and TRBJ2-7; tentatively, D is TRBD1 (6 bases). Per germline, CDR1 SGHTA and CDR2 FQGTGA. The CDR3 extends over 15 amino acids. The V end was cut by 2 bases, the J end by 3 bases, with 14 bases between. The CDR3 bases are TGTGCCAGCAGCTTATTTGCGGACAGCAGCTACGAGCAGTACTTC. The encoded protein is CASSLFADSSYEQYF.

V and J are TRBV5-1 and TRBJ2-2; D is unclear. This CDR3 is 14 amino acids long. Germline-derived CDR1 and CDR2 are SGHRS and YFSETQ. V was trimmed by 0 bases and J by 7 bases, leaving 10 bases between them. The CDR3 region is CASSLDTYFGELFF. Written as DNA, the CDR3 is TGCGCCAGCAGCTTGGACACGTATTTCGGGGAGCTGTTTTTT.

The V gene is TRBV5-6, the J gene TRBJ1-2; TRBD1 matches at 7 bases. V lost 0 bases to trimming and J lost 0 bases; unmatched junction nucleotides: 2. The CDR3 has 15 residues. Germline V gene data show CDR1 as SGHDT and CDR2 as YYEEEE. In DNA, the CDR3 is TGTGCCAGCAGCTTGGTGGACAGGACTAACTATGGCTACACCTTC. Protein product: CASSLVDRTNYGYTF.

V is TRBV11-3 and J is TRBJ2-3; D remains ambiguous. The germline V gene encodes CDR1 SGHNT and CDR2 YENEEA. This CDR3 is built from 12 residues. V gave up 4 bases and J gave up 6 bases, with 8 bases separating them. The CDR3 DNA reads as TGTGCCAGCAGCTCCGACGGGGATACGCAGTATTTT. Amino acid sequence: CASSSDGDTQYF.

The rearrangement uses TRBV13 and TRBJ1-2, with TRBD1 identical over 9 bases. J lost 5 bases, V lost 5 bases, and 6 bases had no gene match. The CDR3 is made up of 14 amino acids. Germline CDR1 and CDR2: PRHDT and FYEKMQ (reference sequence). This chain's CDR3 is CASSADRGSYGYTF. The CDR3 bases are TGTGCCAGCAGCGCGGACAGGGGATCATATGGCTACACCTTC.

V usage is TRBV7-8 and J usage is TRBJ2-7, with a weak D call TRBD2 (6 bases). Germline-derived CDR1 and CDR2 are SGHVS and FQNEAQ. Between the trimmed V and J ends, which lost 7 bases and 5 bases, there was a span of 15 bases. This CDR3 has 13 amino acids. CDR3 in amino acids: CASMLGQRDEQYF. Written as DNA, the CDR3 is TGTGCCAGCATGCTTGGGCAGCGGGACGAGCAGTACTTC.

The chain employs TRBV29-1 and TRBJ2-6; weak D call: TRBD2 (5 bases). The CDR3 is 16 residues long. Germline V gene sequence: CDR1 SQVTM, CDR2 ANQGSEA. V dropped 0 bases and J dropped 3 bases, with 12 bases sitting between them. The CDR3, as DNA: TGCAGCGTTGAAGATCAGAGGGAACATGGGGCCAACGTCCTGACTTTC. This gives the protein CSVEDQREHGANVLTF.

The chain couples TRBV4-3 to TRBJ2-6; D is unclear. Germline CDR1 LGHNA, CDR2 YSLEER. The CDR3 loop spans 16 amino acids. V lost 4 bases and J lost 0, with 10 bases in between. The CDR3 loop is CASSLAFGSGANVLTF. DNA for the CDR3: TGCGCCAGCAGCCTAGCATTTGGCTCTGGGGCCAACGTCCTGACTTTC.

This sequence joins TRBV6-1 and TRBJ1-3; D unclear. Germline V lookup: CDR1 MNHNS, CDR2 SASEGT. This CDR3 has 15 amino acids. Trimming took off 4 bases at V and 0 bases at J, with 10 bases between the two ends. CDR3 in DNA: TGTGCCAGCAGTGTGGAGGATATCTCTGGAAACACCATATATTTT. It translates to CASSVEDISGNTIYF.

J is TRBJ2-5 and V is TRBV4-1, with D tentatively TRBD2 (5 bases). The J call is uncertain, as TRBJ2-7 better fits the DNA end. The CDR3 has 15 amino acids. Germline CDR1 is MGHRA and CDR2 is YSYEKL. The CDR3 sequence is CASSQAEGNSYEQYF. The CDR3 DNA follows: TGCGCCAGCAGCCAAGCTGAGGGAAACTCCTACGAGCAGTACTTC.

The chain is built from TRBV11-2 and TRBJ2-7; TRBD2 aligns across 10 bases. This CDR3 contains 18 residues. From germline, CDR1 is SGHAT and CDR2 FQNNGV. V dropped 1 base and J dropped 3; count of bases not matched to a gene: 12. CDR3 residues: CASSLGSSGRAKVYEQYF. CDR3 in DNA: TGTGCCAGCAGCTTAGGTTCCAGCGGGAGGGCCAAAGTCTACGAGCAGTACTTC.

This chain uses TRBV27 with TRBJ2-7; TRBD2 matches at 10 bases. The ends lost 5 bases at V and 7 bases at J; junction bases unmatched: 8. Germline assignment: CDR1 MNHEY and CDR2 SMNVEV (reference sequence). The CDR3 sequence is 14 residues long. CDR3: CASSRTSGNVEQYF. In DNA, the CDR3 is TGTGCCAGCAGTCGGACTAGCGGTAATGTGGAGCAGTACTTC.

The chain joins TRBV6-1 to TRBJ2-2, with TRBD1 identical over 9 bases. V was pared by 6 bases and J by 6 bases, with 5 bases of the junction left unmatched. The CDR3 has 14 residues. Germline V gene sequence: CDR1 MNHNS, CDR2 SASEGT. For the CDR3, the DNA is TGTGCCAGCAGGGACAGGGGAGAATCCGGGGAGCTGTTTTTT. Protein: CASRDRGESGELFF.

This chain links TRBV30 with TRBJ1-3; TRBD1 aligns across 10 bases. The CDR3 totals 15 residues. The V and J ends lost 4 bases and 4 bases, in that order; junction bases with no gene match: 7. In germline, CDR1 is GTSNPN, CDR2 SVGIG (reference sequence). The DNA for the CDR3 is TGTGCCTGGACAAGACAGGGGGCGTCGGGAAACACCATATATTTT. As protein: CAWTRQGASGNTIYF.